A selection of T cell receptor beta chains follows, all from one sample in a study of human T cells and chemical hapten exposure. From the RACE reads, TCRdb called clonotypes with MiXCR, one entry per CDR3 protein. Among 150,000 to 200,000 distinct CDR3 sequences listed, more than 25% were seen once. The material sequenced was whole blood, taken in connection with sensitization to the hapten diphenylcyclopropenone (DPC). Every receptor here comes from a woman in her 30s with alopecia areata. Some clones in this sample may be carry-over from other donors' samples. Both conserved end residues are part of each CDR3. The D gene is left open where the match is weak. Clone size is given for some rows only: seen once, a few or many times, or a class if the clone is expanded.

>TRBV27|TRBJ1-6|NA|NA
TGTGCCAGCAGGAGGGGCGGGACAAGCGAAAATTCACCCCTCCACTTT
CASRRGGTSENSPLHF
>TRBV6-1|TRBJ1-5|few|NA
TGTGCCAGCAGTGAAGGGGCCTGGGACGGTCAGCCCCAGCATTTT
CASSEGAWDGQPQHF
>TRBV10-3|TRBJ2-6|few|NA
TGTGCCATCAGTAAGCAGGGAAACTCTGGGGCCAACGTCCTGACTTTC
CAISKQGNSGANVLTF
>TRBV6-6|TRBJ1-6|many|NA
TGTGCCAGCAGCCCTGCCCAGGGGTGGTCACCCCTCCACTTT
CASSPAQGWSPLHF
>TRBV24-1|TRBJ2-3|NA|NA
TGTGCCACCAGTGATTCCCCCCTCGATACGCAGTATTTT
CATSDSPLDTQYF
>TRBV2|TRBJ2-2|NA|TRBD2
TGTGCCAGCAGTGCGGCTAGCGGGGGGGCCAGGACCGGGGAGCTGTTTTTT
CASSAASGGARTGELFF
>TRBV12-5|TRBJ1-3|few|NA
TGTGCTAGTGGTTTGCACATCTCTGGAAACACCATATATTTT
CASGLHISGNTIYF
>TRBV10-3|TRBJ2-2|NA|NA
TGTGCCAGCGGCGTAGGACGAACGAACACCGGGGAGCTGTTTTTT
CASGVGRTNTGELFF
>TRBV5-1|TRBJ2-1|few|NA
TGCGCCAGCAGCTTGGGACAGGCCTCCTACAATGAGCAGTTCTTC
CASSLGQASYNEQFF
>TRBV4-1|TRBJ1-4|NA|TRBD1
TGCGCCAGCAGCGGGACAGGGGATGAAAAACTGTTTTTT
CASSGTGDEKLFF
>TRBV12-3/TRBV12-4|TRBJ2-5|NA|TRBD2
TGTGCCAGCAGTTTTGGGTCGGGCGGGGGAGAAGAGACCCAGTACTTC
CASSFGSGGGEETQYF
>TRBV28|TRBJ1-5|NA|NA
TGTGCCAGCCGGATCAGGGTGGGTCAGCCCCAGCATTTT
CASRIRVGQPQHF
>TRBV19|TRBJ2-5|NA|NA
TGTGCCAGTAGTATAGATCCAGCTCGGCAGACCCAGTACTTC
CASSIDPARQTQYF
>TRBV5-1|TRBJ1-5|few|TRBD1
TGCGCCAGCAGCTCCCGGACAGGCCAGCCCCAGCATTTT
CASSSRTGQPQHF
>TRBV12-5|TRBJ1-2|NA|TRBD1
TGTGCTAGTGGTTTGGACACCGGGACAGGGGAACATGGCTACACCTTC
CASGLDTGTGEHGYTF
>TRBV28|TRBJ1-6|NA|TRBD1
TGTGCCAGCAAGACAGGGTTTAATTCACCCCTCCACTTT
CASKTGFNSPLHF